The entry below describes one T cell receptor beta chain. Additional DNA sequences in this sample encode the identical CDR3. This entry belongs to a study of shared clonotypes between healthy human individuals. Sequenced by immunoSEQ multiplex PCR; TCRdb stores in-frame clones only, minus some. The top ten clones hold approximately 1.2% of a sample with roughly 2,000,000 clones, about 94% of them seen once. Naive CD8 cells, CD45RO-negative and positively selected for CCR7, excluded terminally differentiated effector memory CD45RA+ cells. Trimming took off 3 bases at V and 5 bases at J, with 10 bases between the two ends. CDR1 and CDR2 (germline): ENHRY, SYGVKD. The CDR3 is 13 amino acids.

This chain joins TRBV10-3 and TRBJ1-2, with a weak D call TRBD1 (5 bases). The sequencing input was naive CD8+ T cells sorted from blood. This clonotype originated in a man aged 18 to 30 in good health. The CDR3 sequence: CAISEGTGYGYTF. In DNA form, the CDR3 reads TGTGCCATCAGTGAAGGGACGGGGTATGGCTACACCTTC.